This is a list of T cell receptor beta chains from one sample in a study of post-analysis software for immune sequencing data. Using its own MiXCR run on the PCR reads, TCRdb lists one record per CDR3 protein. The repertoire holds about 430,000 distinct CDR3 sequences, with 35% to 45% as singletons. Sequenced input: blood. Every receptor here comes from a girl aged 2-10 years with multiple sclerosis. Each CDR3 is given with its conserved first and last residue. A D gene is named only where the DNA matches it firmly. Not all rows give a size; the values are once, few, many and, for expanded clones, a class.

v_call: TRBV24-1
d_call: -
j_call: TRBJ1-6
clone_size: few
cdr3_aa: CATRGPNNSPLHF
cdr3_nt: TGTGCCACCAGAGGACCTAATAATTCGCCCCTCCACTTT

v_call: TRBV7-2
d_call: -
j_call: TRBJ1-1
clone_size: -
cdr3_aa: CASSPFGGGGEAFF
cdr3_nt: TGTGCCAGCAGCCCATTCGGGGGCGGGGGTGAAGCTTTCTTT

v_call: TRBV12-3/TRBV12-4
d_call: TRBD2
j_call: TRBJ2-7
clone_size: -
cdr3_aa: CASSSLAVTSYEQYF
cdr3_nt: TGTGCCAGCAGTTCCCTAGCGGTGACGAGCTATGAGCAGTACTTC

v_call: TRBV28
d_call: TRBD2
j_call: TRBJ2-3
clone_size: -
cdr3_aa: CASSFRTSGSRDTQYF
cdr3_nt: TGTGCCAGCAGTTTTCGGACTAGCGGGAGTCGAGATACGCAGTATTTT

v_call: TRBV5-1
d_call: -
j_call: TRBJ1-1
clone_size: once
cdr3_aa: CASRPRRYLMNTEAFF
cdr3_nt: TGCGCCAGCAGGCCAAGGAGGTACCTAATGAACACTGAAGCTTTCTTT

v_call: TRBV5-1
d_call: TRBD1
j_call: TRBJ1-2
clone_size: -
cdr3_aa: CASSQGQASNYGYTF
cdr3_nt: TGCGCCAGCAGCCAGGGACAGGCTTCTAACTATGGCTACACCTTC

v_call: TRBV20-1
d_call: -
j_call: TRBJ2-1
clone_size: few
cdr3_aa: CSAPNQGYPYNEQFF
cdr3_nt: TGCAGTGCCCCAAATCAGGGCTACCCCTACAATGAGCAGTTCTTC

v_call: TRBV7-3
d_call: TRBD2
j_call: TRBJ2-1
clone_size: few
cdr3_aa: CASAPSGSRNEQFF
cdr3_nt: TGTGCCAGCGCTCCTAGCGGGAGTCGGAATGAGCAGTTCTTC

v_call: TRBV7-6
d_call: -
j_call: TRBJ1-2
clone_size: few
cdr3_aa: CASSLEAGATYGYTF
cdr3_nt: TGTGCCAGCAGCTTAGAAGCAGGGGCCACCTATGGCTACACCTTC

v_call: TRBV10-3
d_call: -
j_call: TRBJ2-1
clone_size: few
cdr3_aa: CAISEPKRDGDLSYNEQFF
cdr3_nt: TGTGCCATCAGTGAGCCCAAAAGAGACGGGGACCTCTCCTACAATGAGCAGTTCTTC

v_call: TRBV12-3/TRBV12-4
d_call: TRBD1
j_call: TRBJ2-7
clone_size: -
cdr3_aa: CASTPGQGCYEQYF
cdr3_nt: TGTGCCAGCACCCCGGGACAGGGCTGCTACGAGCAGTACTTC

v_call: TRBV10-3
d_call: TRBD2
j_call: TRBJ2-6
clone_size: few
cdr3_aa: CATKLAGPSGANVLTF
cdr3_nt: TGTGCCACAAAACTAGCGGGGCCCTCTGGGGCCAACGTCCTGACTTTC

v_call: TRBV12-3/TRBV12-4
d_call: -
j_call: TRBJ2-7
clone_size: -
cdr3_aa: CASSLAEGGFLSYEQYF
cdr3_nt: TGTGCCAGCAGTTTAGCGGAGGGGGGTTTTCTTTCCTACGAGCAGTACTTC

v_call: TRBV7-3
d_call: -
j_call: TRBJ1-1
clone_size: few
cdr3_aa: CASSNSPNTEAFF
cdr3_nt: TGTGCCAGCAGCAATTCACCGAACACTGAAGCTTTCTTT

v_call: TRBV21-1
d_call: -
j_call: TRBJ2-7
clone_size: -
cdr3_aa: CASSKALRTGTSYEQYF
cdr3_nt: TGTGCCAGCAGCAAAGCGCTAAGGACCGGTACTTCCTACGAGCAGTACTTC